These 30 T cell receptor beta chains share one sample of origin, sequenced in a study of cytomegalovirus exposure and HLA in healthy donors. In the PCR, 60 Vbeta and 13 Jbeta primers were used. Sequenced by immunoSEQ multiplex PCR; TCRdb stores in-frame clones only, minus some. The table has 110,000 to 150,000 clones, roughly 70% seen once. Sequencing used PBMCs. The receptors come from a man in his sixties in good health and CMV-seronegative.

V usage is TRBV2 and J usage is TRBJ2-2; a possible D gene is TRBD1 (5 bases). The CDR3 is 14 residues long. The germline gives CDR1 SNHLY, CDR2 FYNNEI. V lost 8 bases, J lost 3 bases, and 13 bases lay in between. The CDR3 loop reads CASGASMYTGELFF. The CDR3 nucleotides read TGTGCCAGCGGGGCCTCGATGTACACCGGGGAGCTGTTTTTT.

This clone was picked up a small number of times. One junction end disagrees with the germline gene, perhaps due to a read error. This chain links TRBV7-7 with TRBJ2-1, with 8 bases that match TRBD1. This CDR3 comprises 13 residues. From germline, CDR1 is SSHAT and CDR2 FNYEAQ (reference sequence). The CDR3 loop is CASSPDRVNEQFF. The CDR3 DNA is TGTGCTAGCAGCCCGGACAGGGTGAATGAGCAGTTCTTC.

V gene TRBV5-1 combines with J gene TRBJ1-1; perhaps TRBD1 as D (5 bases). Germline values: CDR1 SGHRS, CDR2 YFSETQ. V dropped 6 bases and J dropped 0 bases, with 12 bases sitting between them. The CDR3 covers 14 residues. CDR3 loop: CASTRTTVNTEAFF. The DNA of the CDR3 is TGCGCCAGCACCAGGACGACAGTGAACACTGAAGCTTTCTTT.

The rearrangement links TRBV10-2 to TRBJ2-7; TRBD2 matches 8 bases. V dropped 5 bases and J dropped 3; count of bases not matched to a gene: 9. CDR3 length: 15 amino acids. The germline CDR1 and CDR2 sequences are WSHSY and SAAADI. In DNA, the CDR3 is TGCGCCAGCAGTTACCGGGGACTAGAGGACTACGAGCAGTACTTC. Amino acids: CASSYRGLEDYEQYF.

The J gene is TRBJ1-2, the V gene TRBV12-5, with TRBD1 matching 9 bases. The CDR3 has 19 residues. Germline CDR1 reads LGHNT; CDR2 reads FRNRAP. V gave up 2 bases and J gave up 1 base; unmatched junction bases: 14. The CDR3 reads CASGLPMDRGTTFNYGYTF. For the CDR3, the DNA is TGTGCTAGTGGTTTGCCCATGGACAGGGGAACGACCTTTAACTATGGCTACACCTTC.

V is TRBV18 and J is TRBJ2-2, with TRBD1 matching over 9 bases. The CDR3 loop spans 16 amino acids. J lost 12 bases, V lost 6 bases, and 17 bases had no gene match. Germline loops: CDR1 KGHSH, CDR2 LQKENI. CDR3 coding DNA: TGTGCCAGCTCGCCAACAGGGACAGGGTCCTTTTTGAAGCTGTTTTTT. This encodes CASSPTGTGSFLKLFF.

The rearrangement uses TRBV28 and TRBJ2-7, with 12 positions matching TRBD2. The CDR3 is made up of 14 amino acids. Germline CDR1 is MDHEN and CDR2 is SYDVKM. V lost 7 bases, J lost 1 base, and 2 bases stayed unmatched. CDR3 in DNA: TGTGCCAGCATGACTAGCGGGAGTTCCTACGAGCAGTACTTC. It is translated as CASMTSGSSYEQYF.

The chain joins TRBV4-1 to TRBJ2-7; D is unclear. Germline V CDR1 and CDR2: MGHRA, YSYEKL. V was trimmed by 0 bases and J by 6 bases, leaving 9 bases between them. The CDR3 runs to 13 residues. DNA of the CDR3: TGCGCCAGCAGCCAAGATGAACCGAGCGAGCAGTACTTC. This codes for CASSQDEPSEQYF.

CDR3 sequence (DNA): TGTGCCAGCAGCACGGGATTCTACGAGCAGTACTTC. It is translated as CASSTGFYEQYF. This chain connects TRBV7-2 to TRBJ2-7, with D possibly TRBD2 on 5 matching bases. CDR1 is SGHTA and CDR2 is FQGNSA in the germline V gene. V was cut by 5 bases and J by 3 bases, with 8 bases left in between. This CDR3 region has 12 residues.

The chain recombines TRBV11-2 with TRBJ2-2; tentative D call: TRBD1 (6 bases). The CDR3 is made up of 16 amino acids. V lost 5 bases and J lost 0, with 13 bases in between. Germline V gene lookup returns CDR1 SGHAT and CDR2 FQNNGV. Here the CDR3 reads CASSQTGQPNTGELFF. In nucleotides, the CDR3 is TGTGCCAGCAGCCAGACCGGACAGCCGAACACCGGGGAGCTGTTTTTT.

This chain connects TRBV30 to TRBJ2-7, with no clear D. CDR3 length: 13 amino acids. V was cut by 4 bases and J by 2 bases, with 12 bases left in between. Germline assignment: CDR1 GTSNPN and CDR2 SVGIG (reference sequence). The DNA of the CDR3 is TGTGCCTGGAAGGCGAGGAGACCCTACGAGCAGTACTTC. It codes for CAWKARRPYEQYF.

In its sample, this clone was seen once. The V and J genes are TRBV5-8 and TRBJ1-5, with 9 nucleotides matching TRBD1. Looked up from germline, CDR1 is SGHTS and CDR2 is YDEGEE. The CDR3 consists of 14 residues. Trimming took 2 bases from V and 4 from J; bases not matched to a gene: 1. Written as DNA, the CDR3 is TGTGCCAGCAGCTTTGGGACAGGGAATCAGCCCCAGCATTTT. This sequence encodes CASSFGTGNQPQHF.

The chain recombines TRBV6-5 with TRBJ2-6; D is unresolved. Germline V gene data show CDR1 as MNHEY and CDR2 as SVGAGI. Trimming took 4 bases from V and 1 from J, leaving 8 bases between them. This CDR3 contains 15 residues. The CDR3 is CASSSVPSGANVLTF. In DNA form, the CDR3 reads TGTGCCAGCAGTTCCGTCCCGTCTGGGGCCAACGTCCTGACTTTC.

The V gene is TRBV7-3, the J gene TRBJ1-1; tentatively, D is TRBD1 (6 bases). Trimming stripped 3 bases from V and 4 bases from J, with 9 bases between. Germline V gives CDR1 SGHTA, CDR2 FQGTGA. The CDR3 runs 13 residues. This CDR3 is CASSFSGATEAFF. DNA for the CDR3: TGTGCCAGCAGCTTCTCAGGGGCCACTGAAGCTTTCTTT.

V and J are TRBV6-1 and TRBJ2-5; maybe TRBD1 (5 bases). The CDR3 is 11 residues long. With 3 bases removed from V and 9 bases from J, the gap between germline ends came to 8 bases. Germline values: CDR1 MNHNS, CDR2 SASEGT. CDR3 coding DNA: TGTGCCAGCAGTGAGGGCAGGGCCCAGTACTTC. Its protein product is CASSEGRAQYF.

The chain carries TRBV27 and TRBJ1-6; D is perhaps TRBD1 (6 bases). Germline V gives CDR1 MNHEY, CDR2 SMNVEV (reference sequence). V shed 8 bases and J shed 7 bases, with 15 bases lying between them. The CDR3 is 14 residues long. This CDR3 reads CASAFRQANSPLHF. As DNA, the CDR3 is TGTGCCAGCGCCTTCCGACAGGCAAATTCACCCCTCCACTTT.

The gene calls are TRBV7-3 and TRBJ2-6, with TRBD1 matching over 7 bases. V shed 4 bases and J 2 bases; nucleotides not matched to a gene: 2. The CDR3 length is 15 residues. The germline CDR1 and CDR2 sequences are SGHTA and FQGTGA. The CDR3 spells CASSSQGAGANVLTF. The CDR3 nucleotides read TGTGCCAGCAGCTCTCAGGGGGCTGGGGCCAACGTCCTGACTTTC.

The chain carries TRBV11-2 and TRBJ1-2, with 8 bases aligning to TRBD1. There are 13 residues in the CDR3. From germline, CDR1 is SGHAT and CDR2 FQNNGV. V dropped 2 bases and J dropped 8; count of bases not matched to a gene: 4. The CDR3 DNA follows: TGTGCCAGCAGCTTACAGGGGGCGGGAGGCTACACCTTC. Translated, it gives CASSLQGAGGYTF.

The chain is built from TRBV28 and TRBJ2-5, with TRBD1 identical over 9 bases. With 5 bases clipped from V and 5 bases from J, the junction kept 9 bases outside the gene matches. Germline CDR1 and CDR2: MDHEN and SYDVKM. The CDR3 is 15 amino acids. The CDR3, as DNA: TGTGCCAGCAGTCGTAATGGAGGACAGGGGGAGACCCAGTACTTC. Translated, it gives CASSRNGGQGETQYF.

The J gene is TRBJ2-5, the V gene TRBV28; 7 bases align to TRBD2. J was trimmed by 5 bases and V by 2 bases; bases with no gene match: 5. CDR1 and CDR2 from the germline V gene are MDHEN and SYDVKM. There are 14 residues in the CDR3. CDR3 protein: CASSLGGGRETQYF. For the CDR3, the DNA is TGTGCCAGCAGTTTAGGCGGGGGAAGGGAGACCCAGTACTTC.

The chain employs TRBV19 and TRBJ2-1; 10 positions agree with TRBD2. Germline V CDR1 and CDR2: LNHDA, SQIVND (reference sequence). The V segment lost 7 bases and the J segment 2 bases; nucleotides outside the gene matches: 8. This CDR3 comprises 16 residues. CDR3 in amino acids: CASTPWTSGAYNEQFF. In DNA, the CDR3 is TGTGCCAGTACTCCCTGGACTAGCGGAGCCTACAATGAGCAGTTCTTC.

V is TRBV27 and J is TRBJ1-3; D remains unclear. Trimming stripped 1 base from V and 0 bases from J, with 10 bases between. The germline V gene has CDR1 MNHEY and CDR2 SMNVEV (reference sequence). This CDR3 has 16 amino acids. CDR3 sequence: CASSLYGSGSGNTIYF. The CDR3 bases are TGTGCCAGCAGTTTATATGGTTCAGGCTCTGGAAACACCATATATTTT.

As regards this clone: Mismatch with germline at one junction end may stem from a read error. Different DNA sequences within this sample yield the same CDR3. The chain links TRBV5-4 to TRBJ1-4; 8 bases are shared with TRBD1. Germline loops: CDR1 SGHNT, CDR2 YYREEE (reference sequence). The CDR3 sequence is 15 residues long. CDR3 DNA sequence: TGCGCCAGCAGCGCCGGACAGGGTTTAGGTGAAAAACTGTTTTTT. Translation gives CASSAGQGLGEKLFF.

The sample holds a few counts of this clone. The rearrangement joins TRBV7-9 to TRBJ1-5; D might be TRBD1 (5 bases). The CDR3 spans 17 residues. Germline CDR1 reads SEHNR; CDR2 reads FQNEAQ (reference sequence). With 1 base removed from V and 0 bases from J, the gap between germline ends came to 13 bases. The CDR3 nucleotides read TGTGCCAGCAGCTTAGTAGGGGTCAGGGATAGCAATCAGCCCCAGCATTTT. Translated, it gives CASSLVGVRDSNQPQHF.

This clone was found a few times. The chain links TRBV27 to TRBJ2-7; D remains unclear. The CDR3 has 14 amino acids. Between the trimmed V and J ends, which lost 2 bases and 4 bases, there was a span of 12 bases. Germline loops: CDR1 MNHEY, CDR2 SMNVEV (reference sequence). DNA of the CDR3: TGTGCCAGCAGTTTAAACCCCAACACGTACGAGCAGTACTTC. Translated, it gives CASSLNPNTYEQYF.

CDR3 in DNA: TGTGCCAGCAGCCTCCCTAAACTAGCGGGAGACCATGAGCAGTTCTTC. It translates to CASSLPKLAGDHEQFF. The chain joins TRBV5-4 to TRBJ2-1, with TRBD2 matching over 11 bases. The germline V gene has CDR1 SGHNT and CDR2 YYREEE (reference sequence). There are 16 residues in the CDR3. J gave up 8 bases and V 4 bases, and 11 bases lay outside the gene matches.

Regarding this clone: Other DNA sequences within the sample encode an identical CDR3. The V gene is TRBV5-1, the J gene TRBJ2-5, with D possibly matching TRBD1 (6 bases). Looked up from germline, CDR1 is SGHRS and CDR2 is YFSETQ. The V and J ends lost 3 bases and 1 base respectively, with 10 bases between them. This CDR3 has 14 residues. CDR3 loop: CASSSGQLQETQYF. The CDR3 nucleotides read TGCGCCAGCAGCTCTGGACAGCTCCAAGAGACCCAGTACTTC.

Notes on this clone: One end of the junction does not line up with germline, which may come from a read error. V gene TRBV28 combines with J gene TRBJ2-5; 9 nucleotides match TRBD2. This CDR3 is 14 amino acids long. From germline, CDR1 is MDHEN and CDR2 SYDVKM. This chain's CDR3 is CASRQQGTSMFEDF. CDR3 nucleotide sequence: TGTGCCAGCAGGCAGCAGGGGACTAGCATGTTCGAGGACTTC.

This clone has just a few counts. The genes are TRBV28 and TRBJ2-1; 9 nucleotides align to TRBD2. The CDR3 is made up of 15 amino acids. V shed 5 bases, J shed 5 bases, and the junction held 7 bases outside the gene matches. Germline V gives CDR1 MDHEN, CDR2 SYDVKM. The CDR3 nucleotides read TGTGCCAGCAGTACCAGGACTAGCGTCGACAATGAGCAGTTCTTC. Encoded protein: CASSTRTSVDNEQFF.

This rearrangement joins TRBV28 to TRBJ2-2, with TRBD2 matching 11 bases. CDR3 length: 17 amino acids. The junction had 6 bases not matched to a gene; V was cut back by 3 bases and J by 3 bases. Per germline, CDR1 MDHEN and CDR2 SYDVKM. CDR3 nucleotides: TGTGCCAGCAGTTTCCTACGACTAGCGGGGTACACCGGGGAGCTGTTTTTT. This gives the protein CASSFLRLAGYTGELFF.